The source of this T cell receptor (beta chain) is a study of T cells after yellow fever vaccination. From germline, CDR1 is DFQATT and CDR2 SNEGSKA (reference sequence). This CDR3 contains 15 residues. Trimming pared 1 base from V and 1 base from J, leaving 10 bases between. TCRdb reprocessed the 5' RACE reads via MiXCR and lists one record per CDR3 protein. The sample includes approximately 550,000 distinct CDR3 sequences, about 13% of them seen just once. V usage is TRBV20-1 and J usage is TRBJ2-2, with D possibly TRBD1 on 6 matching bases. Sequenced material: PBMCs, taken on the day of the yellow fever booster vaccination. This receptor was taken from a man aged 25 to 40 who received the YFV17D yellow fever vaccine. This chain's CDR3 is CSARVPRGNTGELFF. In DNA form, the CDR3 reads TGCAGTGCTAGAGTACCCAGGGGGAACACCGGGGAGCTGTTTTTT.